The T cell receptor (beta chain) under discussion was sequenced for a study of blood T cell repertoires in COVID-19. Deletions cut 0 bases from V and 4 bases from J, with 11 bases between. The length of the CDR3 is 15 residues. CDR1 and CDR2 from the germline V gene are SGHRS and YFSETQ. TCRdb's table, derived via immunoSEQ multiplex PCR, lists solely in-frame clones and lacks some. The sample yields about 110,000 clones, 84% seen once. Specimen: peripheral blood. This clonotype was sampled from an elderly woman with active or convalescent COVID-19. The chain employs TRBV5-1 and TRBJ1-5; possible D gene TRBD1, 5 bases. The CDR3 coding sequence is TGCGCCAGCAGCTTGGATCCAGGGAAGAATCAGCCCCAGCATTTT. This sequence encodes CASSLDPGKNQPQHF.